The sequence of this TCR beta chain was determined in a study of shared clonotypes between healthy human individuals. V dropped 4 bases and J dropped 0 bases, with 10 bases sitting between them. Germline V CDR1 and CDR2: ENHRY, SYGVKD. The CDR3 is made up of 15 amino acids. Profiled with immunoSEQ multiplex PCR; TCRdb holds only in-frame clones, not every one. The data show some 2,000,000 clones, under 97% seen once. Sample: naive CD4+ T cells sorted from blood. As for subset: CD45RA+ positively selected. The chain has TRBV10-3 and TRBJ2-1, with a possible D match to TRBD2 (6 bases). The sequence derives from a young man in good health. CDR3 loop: CAISGGTDSYNEQFF. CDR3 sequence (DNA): TGTGCCATCAGTGGCGGGACTGACTCCTACAATGAGCAGTTCTTC.